This T cell receptor beta chain was documented in a study of T cells after yellow fever vaccination. Study in general: The SMART-Seq v4 Ultra Low Input method served to prepare the low-cell-number fractions.

The CDR3 is 14 residues long. V lost 6 bases, J lost 4 bases, and 6 bases stayed unmatched. Germline assignment: CDR1 MNHNS and CDR2 SASEGT. This clonotype was counted between two and nine times. TCRdb independently ran MiXCR on the 5' RACE reads; one entry per CDR3 protein. The sample contains more than 75,000 distinct CDR3 sequences, roughly 8.2% of which appear only once. Study-wide findings and caveats: The study noted that FACS-sorted repertoires could contain abundant clonotypes contaminating from the bulk population. Most primary-vaccination clones reappeared after the booster (about 97% CD4, more than 70% CD8). Some clonotypes were seen in both the CD4 and the CD8 compartments. These made up a small share and likely arose from convergent recombination.

The source was CD8+ T cells not binding an NS4B(214-222) dextramer, sorted from PBMCs, collected roughly 14 days after the first yellow fever vaccination. This sequence joins TRBV6-1 and TRBJ1-5; 7 bases are a match to TRBD1. The source is a man aged 18 to 29 who received the YFV17D yellow fever vaccine. The CDR3: CASSNRDRNQPQHF. The CDR3 DNA sequence: TGTGCCAGCAGCAACCGGGACAGAAATCAGCCCCAGCATTTT.